This TCR beta chain originates from a study of T cell repertoires in cytomegalovirus infection. Study-wide context: Matching HLA type and CMV infection were both indicated by public TCR beta signatures. Study-level points and caveats: HLA-C-restricted CMV clonotypes gave the most frequent clonotype in two of eight donors. CMV carriers having the relevant HLA were flagged by cumulative public TCR beta family frequency.

The V gene's germline CDR1 is SGHRS and CDR2 YFSETQ. Trimming shortened V by 1 base and J by 9 bases, and 20 bases separated the two germline ends. The CDR3 is 17 residues long. As regards this clonotype: As yet, its antigen is unknown.

TCRdb independently ran MiXCR on the reads; one entry per CDR3 protein. The sample yields more than 500,000 distinct CDR3 sequences, approximately 17% seen once. The receptor was derived from a human donor in good health (CMV status not recorded). Some clones in this sample may be carry-over from other donors' samples. V gene TRBV5-1 combines with J gene TRBJ1-6; D is ambiguous. The sequenced material came from CD8+ T cells from PBMCs. The CDR3 protein is CASSLTAAGYIGSPLHF. The CDR3 DNA is TGCGCCAGCAGCTTGACTGCCGCGGGGTATATCGGTTCACCCCTCCACTTT. Supplemented by reference TRBV5-1 and TRBJ1-6, the full variable domain reads KAGVTQTPRYLIKTRGQQVTLSCSPISGHRSVSWYQQTPGQGLQFLFEYFSETQRNKGNFPGRFSGRQFSNSRSEMNVSTLELGDSALYLCASSLTAAGYIGSPLHFGNGTRLTVT.